One and the same sample provided the 25 T cell receptor beta chains below, sequenced in a study of T cell repertoires in cytomegalovirus infection. TCRdb recomputed calls from the reads with MiXCR, one row per CDR3 protein. The table records around 490,000 distinct CDR3 sequences, more than 25% of them present only once. The specimen sequenced was PBMCs. The receptors shown here come from a human donor in good health (CMV status not recorded). Some clones in this sample may be carry-over from other donors' samples.

This chain connects TRBV27 to TRBJ1-5; 7 nucleotides agree with TRBD1. There are 13 residues in the CDR3. Trimming removed 6 bases from V and 3 bases from J; junction bases left unmatched: 2. Germline V gene data show CDR1 as MNHEY and CDR2 as SMNVEV (reference sequence). The CDR3 DNA is TGTGCCAGCAGACAGGGGTTCAATCAGCCCCAGCATTTT. Protein product: CASRQGFNQPQHF.

The V and J genes are TRBV4-2 and TRBJ2-7; D not resolved. Germline CDR1 LGHNA, CDR2 YNFKEQ. The CDR3 length is 15 residues. V was shortened by 1 base and J by 5 bases, with 15 bases between the two germline ends. The DNA of the CDR3 is TGTGCCAGCAGCCAAGGTGCCACTATGGATAACGAGCAGTACTTC. It is translated as CASSQGATMDNEQYF.

V and J are TRBV4-1 and TRBJ1-2; D not resolved. V was trimmed by 0 bases and J by 4 bases, leaving 12 bases between them. Germline lookup yields CDR1 MGHRA and CDR2 YSYEKL. There are 15 residues in the CDR3. CDR3 in amino acids: CASSQDDYSVYGYTF. The CDR3 coding sequence is TGCGCCAGCAGCCAAGATGATTATTCAGTCTATGGCTACACCTTC.

Ten or more counts support this clonotype. The CDR3 nucleotides read TGTGCCAGCAGCTTTCCGGGACACTCCTATGGCTACACCTTC. Translated: CASSFPGHSYGYTF. The chain links TRBV7-2 to TRBJ1-2; TRBD1 is a possible D gene (6 bases). In germline, CDR1 is SGHTA, CDR2 FQGNSA. Trimming removed 3 bases from V and 4 bases from J, with 12 bases in between. The length of the CDR3 is 14 residues. The full variable domain, with the rest looked up from reference TRBV7-2 and TRBJ1-2, is GAGVSQSPSNKVTEKGKDVELRCDPISGHTALYWYRQSLGQGLEFLIYFQGNSAPDKSGLPSDRFSAERTGGSVSTLTIQRTQQEDSAVYLCASSFPGHSYGYTFGSGTRLTVV.

This chain joins TRBV4-1 and TRBJ1-2; no reliable D call. The CDR3 spans 15 residues. The ends were cut back, 0 bases at V and 4 bases at J, with 12 bases in the middle. The germline V gene has CDR1 MGHRA and CDR2 YSYEKL. The CDR3 here is CASSQDRADAYGYTF. As DNA, the CDR3 is TGCGCCAGCAGCCAAGATCGGGCAGACGCCTATGGCTACACCTTC.

This clonotype was seen a few times. The V gene is TRBV27, the J gene TRBJ1-6; 8 positions agree with TRBD1. Germline CDR1 is MNHEY and CDR2 is SMNVEV (reference sequence). There are 16 residues in the CDR3. Losses at the gene ends were 6 bases for V and 7 bases for J; bases not matched to a gene: 11. CDR3 loop: CASSPVPTGVNSPLHF. The CDR3, as DNA: TGTGCCAGCAGCCCCGTCCCGACAGGGGTCAATTCACCCCTCCACTTT.

The V gene is TRBV11-2, the J gene TRBJ2-1; TRBD1 might be the D (5 bases). Trimming cost V 5 bases and J 4 bases, with 9 bases left between them. From germline, CDR1 is SGHAT and CDR2 FQNNGV. This CDR3 spans 13 amino acids. CDR3 nucleotide sequence: TGTGCCAGCAGCCCCCGACAGTACAATGAGCAGTTCTTC. This sequence encodes CASSPRQYNEQFF.

This clonotype came up many times. The rearrangement joins TRBV7-9 to TRBJ2-3, with D possibly TRBD1 on 5 matching bases. Germline assignment: CDR1 SEHNR and CDR2 FQNEAQ (reference sequence). Trimming left V 4 bases short and J 3 bases short, with 17 bases between. CDR3 size: 16 residues. The CDR3 is CASSSTTRGRTDTQYF. The CDR3 coding sequence is TGTGCCAGCAGCTCCACGACAAGGGGTCGGACAGATACGCAGTATTTT.

The chain has TRBV20-1 and TRBJ2-3; no clear D. Germline CDR1 and CDR2: DFQATT and SNEGSKA (reference sequence). The V and J ends lost 3 bases and 1 base respectively, with 5 bases between them. This CDR3 comprises 12 residues. CDR3 nucleotide sequence: TGCAGTGCTAGGCTTGGCACAGATACGCAGTATTTT. This translates into CSARLGTDTQYF.

This clonotype was counted between two and nine times. The rearrangement links TRBV11-3 to TRBJ2-7; 9 bases map to TRBD2. This CDR3 spans 16 amino acids. CDR1 is SGHNT, CDR2 YENEEA, per germline. After removal of 3 bases from V and 5 bases from J, the junction contained 11 bases not matched to a gene. The CDR3 loop is CASSLGGRASTHEQYF. As DNA, the CDR3 is TGTGCCAGCAGCTTGGGCGGGAGGGCCTCTACGCACGAGCAGTACTTC.

This clonotype occurred a few times. This sequence joins TRBV19 and TRBJ2-5, with D possibly TRBD2 on 5 matching bases. Germline V lookup: CDR1 LNHDA, CDR2 SQIVND (reference sequence). The CDR3 consists of 17 residues. V lost 2 bases and J 4 bases, leaving 20 bases between the germline ends. The CDR3 loop is CASSIYGVAGLGETQYF. The CDR3 DNA sequence: TGTGCCAGTAGTATATACGGAGTGGCGGGCCTGGGAGAGACCCAGTACTTC.

The chain carries TRBV12-5 and TRBJ1-1; tentative D call: TRBD1 (6 bases). CDR1 LGHNT and CDR2 FRNRAP come from the germline V gene. The CDR3 is 14 residues long. V lost 5 bases and J lost 0, with 10 bases in between. CDR3 nucleotides: TGTGCTAGTGGTACGGACAGTTTGAACACTGAAGCTTTCTTT. It codes for CASGTDSLNTEAFF. Together with reference TRBV12-5 and TRBJ1-1, the CDR3 gives the full variable domain: DARVTQTPRHKVTEMGQEVTMRCQPILGHNTVFWYRQTMMQGLELLAYFRNRAPLDDSGMPKDRFSAEMPDATLATLKIQPSEPRDSAVYFCASGTDSLNTEAFFGQGTRLTVV.

This clonotype was detected ten times or more. The V and J genes are TRBV6-2 or TRBV6-3 and TRBJ2-1; no clear D. V lost 2 bases to trimming and J lost 8 bases, with 16 bases between them. This CDR3 comprises 15 residues. The germline CDR1 and CDR2 sequences are MNHEY and SVGEGT. The CDR3 DNA sequence: TGTGCCAGCAGTTACCCGCCCCCCTATTTTGATGAGCAGTTCTTC. It is translated as CASSYPPPYFDEQFF.

This clonotype was counted only a few times. The chain is built from TRBV5-4 and TRBJ2-1; 14 nucleotides align to TRBD2. The ends lost 0 bases at V and 8 bases at J; junction bases unmatched: 4. The length of the CDR3 is 16 residues. Germline CDR1 SGHNT, CDR2 YYREEE (reference sequence). The CDR3 sequence is CASSLGLAGGGDEQFF. CDR3 DNA: TGTGCCAGCAGCTTGGGACTAGCGGGAGGGGGCGATGAGCAGTTCTTC.

This clonotype was observed at least ten times. V and J are TRBV10-3 and TRBJ2-1; TRBD2 matches at 14 bases. CDR1 and CDR2 (germline): ENHRY, SYGVKD. With 7 bases clipped from V and 3 bases from J, the junction kept 11 bases outside the gene matches. This CDR3 contains 18 residues. The CDR3 nucleotides read TGTGCCATCATGGGGAGAACCGGGACTAGCGGGAGCTACAATGAGCAGTTCTTC. This gives the protein CAIMGRTGTSGSYNEQFF.

As regards this clonotype: It may be a read error: a sequence one base away is much more abundant. The chain uses TRBV7-2 and TRBJ2-3; a weak D match, TRBD2 (6 bases). The CDR3 is made up of 13 amino acids. Germline loops: CDR1 SGHTA, CDR2 FQGNSA. The CDR3 sequence is CASSLRGGDTQCF. CDR3 nucleotides: TGTGCCAGCAGCTTACGAGGAGGGGATACGCAGTGTTTT.

This clonotype appeared many times. The rearrangement joins TRBV7-2 to TRBJ2-6; either TRBD1 or TRBD2 may supply D (5 bases each). Between the trimmed V and J ends, which lost 8 bases and 4 bases, there was a span of 15 bases. There are 15 residues in the CDR3. Germline loops: CDR1 SGHTA, CDR2 FQGNSA. The DNA of the CDR3 is TGTGCCAGCGGGCTTGGGACCGCGGGGGCCAACGTCCTGACTTTC. Encoded protein: CASGLGTAGANVLTF. The variable domain in full, completed from reference TRBV7-2 and TRBJ2-6, reads GAGVSQSPSNKVTEKGKDVELRCDPISGHTALYWYRQSLGQGLEFLIYFQGNSAPDKSGLPSDRFSAERTGGSVSTLTIQRTQQEDSAVYLCASGLGTAGANVLTFGAGSRLTVL.

The sample holds many counts of this clonotype. V is TRBV7-2 and J is TRBJ2-1; D is uncertain. With 5 bases removed from V and 4 bases from J, the gap between germline ends came to 12 bases. CDR1 and CDR2 from the germline V gene are SGHTA and FQGNSA. The CDR3 spans 14 residues. This CDR3 is CASSQGPGYNEQFF. The CDR3, as DNA: TGTGCCAGCAGCCAAGGCCCAGGTTACAATGAGCAGTTCTTC.

This clonotype was seen at least ten times. The rearrangement joins TRBV7-2 to TRBJ1-4; a weak D match, TRBD1 (6 bases). CDR3 size: 14 residues. The germline gives CDR1 SGHTA, CDR2 FQGNSA. Trimming removed 5 bases from V and 11 bases from J, with 18 bases in between. CDR3 protein: CASSPTGWAGKLFF. Here the CDR3 DNA reads TGTGCCAGCAGCCCGACAGGTTGGGCTGGGAAACTGTTTTTT.

The rearrangement joins TRBV7-2 to TRBJ1-2, with 9 bases identical to TRBD1. With 8 bases clipped from V and 6 bases from J, the junction kept 10 bases outside the gene matches. The CDR3 totals 14 residues. Germline CDR1 SGHTA, CDR2 FQGNSA. This chain's CDR3 is CASGRGGTGNGYTF. The CDR3 nucleotides read TGTGCCAGCGGTCGAGGAGGGACAGGGAATGGCTACACCTTC.

V is TRBV6-2 or TRBV6-3 and J is TRBJ1-1, with a weak D call TRBD1 (5 bases). CDR1 is MNHEY, CDR2 SVGEGT, per germline. This CDR3 is built from 13 residues. The V gene lost 2 bases and the J gene lost 1 base, with 5 bases spanning the gap. The CDR3 sequence: CASSYTGNTEAFF. The DNA for the CDR3 is TGTGCCAGCAGTTACACAGGGAACACTGAAGCTTTCTTT.

The V and J genes are TRBV19 and TRBJ2-2; TRBD2 aligns across 7 bases. V shed 4 bases and J 2 bases; nucleotides not matched to a gene: 7. The CDR3 loop spans 16 amino acids. CDR1 is LNHDA and CDR2 is SQIVND in the germline V gene (reference sequence). The CDR3 coding sequence is TGTGCCAGTAGTACAGCCGGGACTACCAACACCGGGGAGCTGTTTTTT. This translates into CASSTAGTTNTGELFF. Using reference TRBV19 and TRBJ2-2 for the parts outside the CDR3, the full variable domain is DGGITQSPKYLFRKEGQNVTLSCEQNLNHDAMYWYRQDPGQGLRLIYYSQIVNDFQKGDIAEGYSVSREKKESFPLTVTSAQKNPTAFYLCASSTAGTTNTGELFFGEGSRLTVL.

This chain uses TRBV28 with TRBJ2-5, with 10 bases identical to TRBD2. The V and J ends lost 6 bases and 5 bases, in that order; junction bases with no gene match: 15. Germline V gene data show CDR1 as MDHEN and CDR2 as SYDVKM. The CDR3 totals 17 residues. The chain's CDR3 is CASSFLDPSGRRETQYF. The DNA for the CDR3 is TGTGCCAGCAGCTTTCTCGATCCTAGCGGGAGAAGGGAGACCCAGTACTTC.

This clonotype was detected ten times or more. CDR3 residues: CASSLEVRLAANTGELFF. CDR3 sequence (DNA): TGTGCCAGCAGCTTAGAAGTTAGACTAGCAGCTAACACCGGGGAGCTGTTTTTT. The chain has TRBV7-8 and TRBJ2-2; 7 nucleotides line up with TRBD2. This CDR3 has 18 amino acids. With V trimmed by 1 base and J by 2 bases, 10 bases remained unmatched. Germline values: CDR1 SGHVS, CDR2 FQNEAQ.

With respect to this clonotype: One end of the junction fails to match germline, which may point to a read error. The chain is built from TRBV19 and TRBJ2-1; 10 bases match TRBD2. Germline CDR1 and CDR2: LNHDA and SQIVND (reference sequence). The CDR3 runs to 16 residues. The CDR3 protein is CASSKVASGGYNGQFF. The CDR3 DNA sequence: TGTGCCAGTAGTAAGGTGGCTAGCGGGGGATACAATGGGCAGTTCTTC.